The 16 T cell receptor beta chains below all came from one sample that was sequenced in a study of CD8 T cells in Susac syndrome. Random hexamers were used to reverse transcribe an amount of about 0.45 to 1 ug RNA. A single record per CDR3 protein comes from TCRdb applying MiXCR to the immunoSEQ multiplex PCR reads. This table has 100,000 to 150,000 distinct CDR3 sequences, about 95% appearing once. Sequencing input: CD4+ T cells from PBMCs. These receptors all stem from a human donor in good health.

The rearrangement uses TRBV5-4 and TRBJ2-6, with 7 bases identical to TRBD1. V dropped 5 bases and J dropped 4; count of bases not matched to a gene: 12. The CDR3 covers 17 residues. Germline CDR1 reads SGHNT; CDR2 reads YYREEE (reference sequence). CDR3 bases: TGTGCCAGCAGGTTTCTAGAGGGGGCGCTCGGGGCCAACGTCCTGACTTTC. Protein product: CASRFLEGALGANVLTF.

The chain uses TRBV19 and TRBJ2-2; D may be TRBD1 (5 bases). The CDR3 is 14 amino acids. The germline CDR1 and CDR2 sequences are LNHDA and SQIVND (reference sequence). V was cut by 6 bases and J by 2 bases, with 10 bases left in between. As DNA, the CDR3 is TGTGCCAGTAGGGCAGGGCCCAACACCGGGGAGCTGTTTTTT. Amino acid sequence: CASRAGPNTGELFF.

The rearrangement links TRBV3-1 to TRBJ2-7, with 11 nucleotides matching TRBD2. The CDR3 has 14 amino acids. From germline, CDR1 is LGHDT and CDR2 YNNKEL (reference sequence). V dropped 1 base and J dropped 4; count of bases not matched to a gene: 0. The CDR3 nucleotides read TGTGCCAGCAGCCAAGCTAGCGGGAGGTACGAGCAGTACTTC. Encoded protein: CASSQASGRYEQYF.

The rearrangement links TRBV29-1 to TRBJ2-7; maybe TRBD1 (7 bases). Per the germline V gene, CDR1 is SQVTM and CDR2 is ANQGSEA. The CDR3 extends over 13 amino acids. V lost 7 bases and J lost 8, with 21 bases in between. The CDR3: CSAQGGGKSKQYF. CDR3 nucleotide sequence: TGCAGCGCCCAAGGGGGCGGGAAGTCAAAGCAGTACTTC.

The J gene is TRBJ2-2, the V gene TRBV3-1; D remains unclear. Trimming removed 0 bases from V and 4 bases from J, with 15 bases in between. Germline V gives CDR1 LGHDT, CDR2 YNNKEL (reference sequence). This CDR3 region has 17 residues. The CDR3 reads CASSQDPGGSSTGELFF. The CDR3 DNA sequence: TGTGCCAGCAGCCAAGATCCGGGCGGATCGAGCACCGGGGAGCTGTTTTTT.

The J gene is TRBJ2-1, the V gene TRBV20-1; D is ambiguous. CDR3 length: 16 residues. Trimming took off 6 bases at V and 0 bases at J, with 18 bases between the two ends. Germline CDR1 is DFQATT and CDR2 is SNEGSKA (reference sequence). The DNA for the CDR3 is TGCAGTGCCCCATCGCCCGCTAGGAGCTCCTACAATGAGCAGTTCTTC. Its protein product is CSAPSPARSSYNEQFF.

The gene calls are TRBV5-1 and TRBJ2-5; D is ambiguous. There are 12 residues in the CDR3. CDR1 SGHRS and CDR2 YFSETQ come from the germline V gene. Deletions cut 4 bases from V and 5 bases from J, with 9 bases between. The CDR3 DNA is TGCGCCAGCAGCGTGATAGGCGAGACCCAGTACTTC. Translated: CASSVIGETQYF.

CDR3 coding DNA: TGTGCCAGCAGCCAAACGACTGGGCAAGAGACCCAGTACTTC. Its protein product is CASSQTTGQETQYF. The V call is TRBV3-1, the J call TRBJ2-5, with D hard to call. Trimming took 2 bases from V and 2 from J, leaving 9 bases between them. The CDR3 is made up of 14 amino acids. Germline-derived CDR1 and CDR2 are LGHDT and YNNKEL (reference sequence).

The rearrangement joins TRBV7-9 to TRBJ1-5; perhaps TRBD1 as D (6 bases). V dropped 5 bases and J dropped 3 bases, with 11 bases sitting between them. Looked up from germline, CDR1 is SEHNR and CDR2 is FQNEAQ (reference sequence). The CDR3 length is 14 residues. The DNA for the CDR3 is TGTGCCAGCAGCCAAGGGGGAAACAATCAGCCCCAGCATTTT. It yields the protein CASSQGGNNQPQHF.

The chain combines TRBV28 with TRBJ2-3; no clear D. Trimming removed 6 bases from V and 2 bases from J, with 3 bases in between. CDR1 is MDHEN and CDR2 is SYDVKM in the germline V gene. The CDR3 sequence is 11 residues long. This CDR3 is CASRLTDTQYF. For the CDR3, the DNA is TGTGCCAGCAGGCTCACAGATACGCAGTATTTT. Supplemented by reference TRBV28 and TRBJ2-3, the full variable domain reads DVKVTQSSRYLVKRTGEKVFLECVQDMDHENMFWYRQDPGLGLRLIYFSYDVKMKEKGDIPEGYSVSREKKERFSLILESASTNQTSMYLCASRLTDTQYFGPGTRLTVL.

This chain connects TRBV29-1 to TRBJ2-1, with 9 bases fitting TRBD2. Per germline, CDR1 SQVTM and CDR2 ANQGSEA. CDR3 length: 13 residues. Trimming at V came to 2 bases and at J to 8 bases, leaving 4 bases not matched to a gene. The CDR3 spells CSVEKGTSYEQFF. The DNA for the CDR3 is TGCAGCGTTGAAAAGGGGACTAGCTATGAGCAGTTCTTC.

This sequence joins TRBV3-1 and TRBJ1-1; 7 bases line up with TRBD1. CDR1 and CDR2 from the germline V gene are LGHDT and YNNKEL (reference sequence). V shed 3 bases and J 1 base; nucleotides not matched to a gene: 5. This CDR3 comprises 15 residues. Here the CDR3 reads CASSQSGQPNTEAFF. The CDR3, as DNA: TGTGCCAGCAGCCAGTCGGGACAGCCGAACACTGAAGCTTTCTTT.

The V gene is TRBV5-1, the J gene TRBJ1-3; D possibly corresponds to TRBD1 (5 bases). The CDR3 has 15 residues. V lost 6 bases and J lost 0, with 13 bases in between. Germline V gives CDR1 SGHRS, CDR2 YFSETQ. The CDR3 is CASTAGSSSGNTIYF. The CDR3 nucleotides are TGCGCCAGCACGGCAGGGTCCAGCTCTGGAAACACCATATATTTT.

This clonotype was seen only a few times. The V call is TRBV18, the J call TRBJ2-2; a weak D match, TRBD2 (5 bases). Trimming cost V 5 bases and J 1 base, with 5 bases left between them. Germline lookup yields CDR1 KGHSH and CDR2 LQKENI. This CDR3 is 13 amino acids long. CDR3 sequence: CASSEGNTGELFF. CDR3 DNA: TGTGCCAGCTCAGAGGGGAACACCGGGGAGCTGTTTTTT.

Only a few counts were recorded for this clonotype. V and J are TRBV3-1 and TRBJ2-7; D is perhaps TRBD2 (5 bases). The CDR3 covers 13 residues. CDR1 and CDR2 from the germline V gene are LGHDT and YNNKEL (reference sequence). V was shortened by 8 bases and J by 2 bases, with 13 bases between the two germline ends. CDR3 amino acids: CASSPSGPYEQYF. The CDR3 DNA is TGTGCCAGCTCACCAAGCGGCCCCTACGAGCAGTACTTC.

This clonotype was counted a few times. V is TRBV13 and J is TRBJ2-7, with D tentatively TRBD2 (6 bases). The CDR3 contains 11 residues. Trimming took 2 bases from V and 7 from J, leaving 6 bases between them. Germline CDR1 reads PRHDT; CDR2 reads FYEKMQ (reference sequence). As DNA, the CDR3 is TGTGCCAGCAGCTTACGGGAGGAGCAGTACTTC. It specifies CASSLREEQYF.